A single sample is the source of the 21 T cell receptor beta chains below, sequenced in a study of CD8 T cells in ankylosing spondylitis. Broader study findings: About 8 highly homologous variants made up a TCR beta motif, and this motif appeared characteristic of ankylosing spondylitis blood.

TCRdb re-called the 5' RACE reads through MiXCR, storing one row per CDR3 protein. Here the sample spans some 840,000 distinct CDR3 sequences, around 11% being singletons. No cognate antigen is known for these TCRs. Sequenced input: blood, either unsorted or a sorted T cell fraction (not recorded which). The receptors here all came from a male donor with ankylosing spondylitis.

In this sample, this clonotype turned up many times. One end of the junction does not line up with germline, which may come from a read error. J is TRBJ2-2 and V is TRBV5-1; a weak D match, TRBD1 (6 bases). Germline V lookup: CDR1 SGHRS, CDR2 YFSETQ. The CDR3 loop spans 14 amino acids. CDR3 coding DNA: TGTGCCAGCAGATCACAGGGTAACACCGGGGAGCTGTTTTTT. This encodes CASRSQGNTGELFF.

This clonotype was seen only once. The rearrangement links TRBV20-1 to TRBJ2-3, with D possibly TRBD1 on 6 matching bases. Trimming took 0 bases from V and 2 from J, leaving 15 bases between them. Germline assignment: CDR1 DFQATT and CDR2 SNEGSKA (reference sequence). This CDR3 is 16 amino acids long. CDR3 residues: CSARDLTGATTDTQYF. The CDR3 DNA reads TGCAGTGCTAGAGATCTGACAGGCGCCACCACAGATACGCAGTATTTT.

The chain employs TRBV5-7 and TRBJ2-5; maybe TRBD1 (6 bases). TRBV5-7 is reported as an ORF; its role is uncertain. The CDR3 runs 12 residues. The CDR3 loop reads CPYTARGETQYF. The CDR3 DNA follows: TGTCCATACACCGCCAGGGGAGAGACCCAGTACTTC.

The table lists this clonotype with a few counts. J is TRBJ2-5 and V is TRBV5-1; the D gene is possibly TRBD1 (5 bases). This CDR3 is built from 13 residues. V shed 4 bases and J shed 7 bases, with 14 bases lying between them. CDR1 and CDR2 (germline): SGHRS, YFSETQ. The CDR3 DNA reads TGCGCCAGCAGCACCGACAGCTTCGGGACCCAGTACTTC. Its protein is CASSTDSFGTQYF. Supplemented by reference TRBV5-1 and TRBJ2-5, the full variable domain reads KAGVTQTPRYLIKTRGQQVTLSCSPISGHRSVSWYQQTPGQGLQFLFEYFSETQRNKGNFPGRFSGRQFSNSRSEMNVSTLELGDSALYLCASSTDSFGTQYFGPGTRLLVL.

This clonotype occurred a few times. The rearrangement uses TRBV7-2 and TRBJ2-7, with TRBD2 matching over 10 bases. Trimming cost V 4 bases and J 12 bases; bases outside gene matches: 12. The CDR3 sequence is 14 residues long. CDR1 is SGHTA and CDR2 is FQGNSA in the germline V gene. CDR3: CASSSTWTSGVRYF. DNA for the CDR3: TGTGCCAGCAGCTCGACTTGGACTAGCGGAGTTCGGTACTTC.

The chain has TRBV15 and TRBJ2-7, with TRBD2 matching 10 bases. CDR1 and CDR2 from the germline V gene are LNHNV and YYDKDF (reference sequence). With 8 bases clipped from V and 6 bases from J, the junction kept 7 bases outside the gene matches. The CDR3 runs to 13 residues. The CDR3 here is CATRSGRAGEQYF. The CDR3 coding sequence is TGTGCCACCCGGAGCGGGAGGGCGGGCGAGCAGTACTTC.

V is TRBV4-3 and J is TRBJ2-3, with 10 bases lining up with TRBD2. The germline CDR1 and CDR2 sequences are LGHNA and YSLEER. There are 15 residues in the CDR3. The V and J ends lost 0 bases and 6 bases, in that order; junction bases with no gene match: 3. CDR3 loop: CASSQDPSGGDTQYF. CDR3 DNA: TGCGCCAGCAGCCAAGATCCTAGCGGGGGTGATACGCAGTATTTT.

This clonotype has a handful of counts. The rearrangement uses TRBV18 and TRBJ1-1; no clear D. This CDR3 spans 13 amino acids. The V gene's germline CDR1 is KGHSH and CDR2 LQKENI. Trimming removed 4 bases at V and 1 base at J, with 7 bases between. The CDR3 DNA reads TGTGCCAGCTCACTGAACTGGAACACTGAAGCTTTCTTT. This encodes CASSLNWNTEAFF.

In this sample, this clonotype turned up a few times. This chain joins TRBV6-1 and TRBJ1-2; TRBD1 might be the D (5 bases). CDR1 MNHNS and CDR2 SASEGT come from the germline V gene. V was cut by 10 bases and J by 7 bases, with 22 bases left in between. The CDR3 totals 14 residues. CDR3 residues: CAIQKFTGQGGYTF. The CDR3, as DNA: TGTGCCATCCAAAAGTTTACAGGTCAAGGTGGCTACACCTTC.

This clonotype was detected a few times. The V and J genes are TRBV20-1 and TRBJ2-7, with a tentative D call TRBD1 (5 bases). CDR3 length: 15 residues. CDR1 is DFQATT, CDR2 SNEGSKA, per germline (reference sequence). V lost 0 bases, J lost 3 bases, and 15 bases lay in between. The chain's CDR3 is CSARDRNRINYEQYF. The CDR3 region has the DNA TGCAGTGCTAGAGATCGTAACAGGATCAACTACGAGCAGTACTTC.

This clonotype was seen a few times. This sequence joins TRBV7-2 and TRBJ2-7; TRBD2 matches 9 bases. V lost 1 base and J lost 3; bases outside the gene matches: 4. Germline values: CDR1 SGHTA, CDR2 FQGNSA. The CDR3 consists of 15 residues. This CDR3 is CASSLVLAGYYEQYF. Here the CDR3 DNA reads TGTGCCAGCAGCTTAGTCCTAGCGGGATACTACGAGCAGTACTTC. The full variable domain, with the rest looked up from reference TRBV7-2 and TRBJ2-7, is GAGVSQSPSNKVTEKGKDVELRCDPISGHTALYWYRQSLGQGLEFLIYFQGNSAPDKSGLPSDRFSAERTGGSVSTLTIQRTQQEDSAVYLCASSLVLAGYYEQYFGPGTRLTVT.

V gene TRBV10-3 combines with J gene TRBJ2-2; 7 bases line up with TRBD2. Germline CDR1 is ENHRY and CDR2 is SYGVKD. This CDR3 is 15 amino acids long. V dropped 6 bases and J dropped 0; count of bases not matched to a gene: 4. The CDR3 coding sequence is TGTGCCATCAGCCGCGGGACTACGAACACCGGGGAGCTGTTTTTT. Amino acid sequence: CAISRGTTNTGELFF.

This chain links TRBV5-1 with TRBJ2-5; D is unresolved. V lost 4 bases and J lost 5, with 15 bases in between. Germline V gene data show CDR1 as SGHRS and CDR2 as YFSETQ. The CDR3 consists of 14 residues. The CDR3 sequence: CASSDATLGETQYF. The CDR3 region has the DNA TGCGCCAGCAGCGACGCTACGCTAGGGGAGACCCAGTACTTC.

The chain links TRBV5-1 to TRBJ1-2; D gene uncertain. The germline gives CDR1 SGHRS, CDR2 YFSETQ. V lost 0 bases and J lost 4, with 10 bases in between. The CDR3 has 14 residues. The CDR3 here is CASSLGALGYGYTF. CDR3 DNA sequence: TGCGCCAGCAGCTTGGGTGCTCTAGGCTATGGCTACACCTTC. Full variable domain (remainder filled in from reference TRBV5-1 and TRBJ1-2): KAGVTQTPRYLIKTRGQQVTLSCSPISGHRSVSWYQQTPGQGLQFLFEYFSETQRNKGNFPGRFSGRQFSNSRSEMNVSTLELGDSALYLCASSLGALGYGYTFGSGTRLTVV.

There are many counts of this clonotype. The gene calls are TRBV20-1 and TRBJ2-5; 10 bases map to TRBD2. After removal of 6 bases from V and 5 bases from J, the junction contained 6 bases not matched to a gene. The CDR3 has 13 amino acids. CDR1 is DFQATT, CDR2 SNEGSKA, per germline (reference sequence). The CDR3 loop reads CSADSGGRETQYF. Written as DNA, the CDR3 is TGCAGTGCCGATAGCGGGGGGCGGGAGACCCAGTACTTC.

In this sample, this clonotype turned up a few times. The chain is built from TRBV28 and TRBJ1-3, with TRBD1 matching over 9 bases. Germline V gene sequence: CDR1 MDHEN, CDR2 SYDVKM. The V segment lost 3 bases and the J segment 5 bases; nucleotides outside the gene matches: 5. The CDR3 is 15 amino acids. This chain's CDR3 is CASSFPGTGRNTIYF. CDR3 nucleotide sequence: TGTGCCAGCAGTTTCCCCGGGACAGGGAGAAACACCATATATTTT.

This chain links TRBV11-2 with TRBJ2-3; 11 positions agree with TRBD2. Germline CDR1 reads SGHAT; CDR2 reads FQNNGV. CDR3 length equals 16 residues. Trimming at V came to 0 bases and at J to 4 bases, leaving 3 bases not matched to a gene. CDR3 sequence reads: CASSLELAGEPDTQYF. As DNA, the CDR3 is TGTGCCAGCAGCTTAGAACTAGCGGGAGAGCCAGATACGCAGTATTTT.

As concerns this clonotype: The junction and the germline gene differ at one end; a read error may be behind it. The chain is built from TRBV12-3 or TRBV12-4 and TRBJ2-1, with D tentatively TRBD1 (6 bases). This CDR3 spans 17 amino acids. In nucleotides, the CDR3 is TGTGCCGGCAGACTAACAGGGCTTTACGGCCTTTACAATGAGCAGTTCTTC. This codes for CAGRLTGLYGLYNEQFF.

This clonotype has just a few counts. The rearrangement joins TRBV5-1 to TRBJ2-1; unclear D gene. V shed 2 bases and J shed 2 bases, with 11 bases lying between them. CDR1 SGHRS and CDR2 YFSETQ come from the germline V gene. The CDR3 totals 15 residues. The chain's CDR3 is CASSFIRTTYNEQFF. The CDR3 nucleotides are TGCGCCAGCAGCTTCATAAGAACCACCTACAATGAGCAGTTCTTC.

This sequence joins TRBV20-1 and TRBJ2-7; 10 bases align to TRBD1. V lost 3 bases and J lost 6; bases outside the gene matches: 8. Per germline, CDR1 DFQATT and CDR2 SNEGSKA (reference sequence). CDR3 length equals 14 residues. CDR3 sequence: CSASPDRGATEQYF. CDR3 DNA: TGCAGTGCTAGTCCGGACAGGGGGGCCACCGAGCAGTACTTC.

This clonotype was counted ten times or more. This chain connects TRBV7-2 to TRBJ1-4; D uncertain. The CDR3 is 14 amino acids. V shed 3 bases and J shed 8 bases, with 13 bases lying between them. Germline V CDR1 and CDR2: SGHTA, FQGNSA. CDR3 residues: CASSFGWGAEKLFF. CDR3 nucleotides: TGTGCCAGCAGCTTCGGGTGGGGTGCGGAAAAACTGTTTTTT.